Each of the 19 T cell receptor beta chains below was sequenced from the same sample in a study of a mutant IDH1 vaccine in newly diagnosed glioma. Time point here: week 11, during vaccination. Every vaccination contained 300 ug of the mutant IDH1 20-mer peptide and was paired with topical imiquimod. TCRdb keeps only in-frame clones here, not all; method: immunoSEQ multiplex PCR. This sample has roughly 110,000 clones; 90% occur once, and the top ten carry 0.5% to 0.65%. Their antigens remain unidentified. Sequences were derived from PBMCs, sampled from a glioma patient whose treatment included an IDH1 peptide vaccine. These receptors all stem from a woman between 50 and 59 years old with glioma.

The chain employs TRBV5-1 and TRBJ2-7; 8 bases map to TRBD2. The germline V gene has CDR1 SGHRS and CDR2 YFSETQ. This CDR3 comprises 14 residues. J gave up 3 bases and V 2 bases, and 4 bases lay outside the gene matches. CDR3 amino acids: CASSFSGDYYEQYF. The CDR3 DNA reads TGCGCCAGCAGCTTTAGCGGGGATTACTACGAGCAGTACTTC.

This chain uses TRBV6-5 with TRBJ2-1; tentatively, D is TRBD1 (6 bases). CDR1 is MNHEY, CDR2 SVGAGI, per germline. The CDR3 is 16 residues long. V was pared by 2 bases and J by 2 bases, with 13 bases between. The CDR3 is CASSYPTRGPYNEQFF. CDR3 DNA: TGTGCCAGCAGTTACCCCACCAGGGGACCCTACAATGAGCAGTTCTTC.

The rearrangement uses TRBV18 and TRBJ2-7; 11 bases match TRBD1. CDR1 and CDR2 (germline): KGHSH, LQKENI. Trimming cost V 4 bases and J 2 bases; bases outside gene matches: 4. The CDR3 has 15 amino acids. In nucleotides, the CDR3 is TGTGCCAGCTCACAGGGACAGGGGGGGACCTACGAGCAGTACTTC. Encoded protein: CASSQGQGGTYEQYF.

As DNA, the CDR3 is TGTGCCAGTATAGAAGGGCACGGGGCTAATGAAAAACTGTTTTTT. As protein: CASIEGHGANEKLFF. The chain links TRBV19 to TRBJ1-4; D gene ambiguous. The CDR3 covers 15 residues. CDR1 LNHDA and CDR2 SQIVND come from the germline V gene (reference sequence). Between the trimmed V and J ends, which lost 7 bases and 3 bases, there was a span of 15 bases.

The sample holds one count of this clone. The J gene is TRBJ2-7, the V gene TRBV2; D is perhaps TRBD1 (5 bases). The CDR3 contains 13 residues. With 4 bases removed from V and 5 bases from J, the gap between germline ends came to 12 bases. Looked up from germline, CDR1 is SNHLY and CDR2 is FYNNEI. The CDR3 nucleotides are TGTGCCAGCAGTGGCAGGGCAGTGGACGAGCAGTACTTC. Protein: CASSGRAVDEQYF.

The V and J genes are TRBV19 and TRBJ2-7; D remains ambiguous. Germline-derived CDR1 and CDR2 are LNHDA and SQIVND (reference sequence). V gave up 2 bases and J gave up 1 base, with 9 bases separating them. CDR3 length: 14 residues. The CDR3 loop reads CASSIRTLSYEQYF. In DNA, the CDR3 is TGTGCCAGTAGTATAAGGACGCTATCCTACGAGCAGTACTTC.

V is TRBV9 and J is TRBJ2-5; tentatively, D is TRBD2 (6 bases). The CDR3 has 14 residues. Germline-derived CDR1 and CDR2 are SGDLS and YYNGEE. Trimming shortened V by 6 bases and J by 2 bases, and 14 bases separated the two germline ends. Written as DNA, the CDR3 is TGTGCCAGCAATAGGGGAGGATTTCAAGAGACCCAGTACTTC. It translates to CASNRGGFQETQYF. The variable domain in full, with the rest retrieved from reference TRBV9 and TRBJ2-5, is DSGVTQTPKHLITATGQRVTLRCSPRSGDLSVYWYQQSLDQGLQFLIQYYNGEERAKGNILERFSAQQFPDLHSELNLSSLELGDSALYFCASNRGGFQETQYFGPGTRLLVL.

The V and J genes are TRBV5-5 and TRBJ2-7; the D call may be TRBD1 or TRBD2 (5 bases each). Germline CDR1 is SGHKS and CDR2 is YYEKEE (reference sequence). Trimming left V 0 bases short and J 6 bases short, with 19 bases between. This CDR3 contains 16 residues. This CDR3 reads CASSLGTGTASAEQYF. The DNA for the CDR3 is TGTGCCAGCAGCTTGGGCACCGGGACGGCCTCCGCCGAGCAGTACTTC. Filled out from reference TRBV5-5 and TRBJ2-7, the complete variable domain reads DAGVTQSPTHLIKTRGQQVTLRCSPISGHKSVSWYQQVLGQGPQFIFQYYEKEERGRGNFPDRFSARQFPNYSSELNVNALLLGDSALYLCASSLGTGTASAEQYFGPGTRLTVT.

The CDR3 DNA follows: TGTGCCAGCAGCGCGGATCAAGAGACCCAGTACTTC. Translated, it gives CASSADQETQYF. The chain links TRBV5-4 to TRBJ2-5; D ambiguous. The V end lost 4 bases, the J end lost 2 bases, and 6 bases lay between the germline ends. The CDR3 runs 12 residues. Germline V CDR1 and CDR2: SGHNT, YYREEE (reference sequence).

This chain joins TRBV27 and TRBJ2-7, with 7 bases aligning to TRBD2. The V segment lost 5 bases and the J segment 3 bases; nucleotides outside the gene matches: 10. Germline V gene lookup returns CDR1 MNHEY and CDR2 SMNVEV (reference sequence). The CDR3 runs 15 residues. Here the CDR3 reads CASSPGLAEHYEQYF. For the CDR3, the DNA is TGTGCCAGCAGTCCCGGGCTAGCGGAGCACTACGAGCAGTACTTC.

This clone was found once. The rearrangement links TRBV29-1 to TRBJ2-7, with D possibly matching TRBD2 (6 bases). Germline lookup yields CDR1 SQVTM and CDR2 ANQGSEA. The length of the CDR3 is 11 residues. Trimming took off 7 bases at V and 5 bases at J, with 12 bases between the two ends. CDR3 nucleotides: TGCAGCGGGAGGGGAGTCCACGAGCAGTACTTC. This codes for CSGRGVHEQYF.

The J gene is TRBJ1-5, the V gene TRBV28; possible D gene TRBD1, 5 bases. V was clipped by 10 bases and J by 5 bases, with 21 bases between them. Germline V gives CDR1 MDHEN, CDR2 SYDVKM. This CDR3 contains 15 residues. The CDR3 DNA reads TGTGCCACCGAAGTCCCGACAGCCAATTATCAGCCCCAGCATTTT. Its translation: CATEVPTANYQPQHF.

The rearrangement links TRBV4-1 to TRBJ1-6; a possible D gene is TRBD1 (5 bases). The V gene's germline CDR1 is MGHRA and CDR2 YSYEKL. Trimming pared 3 bases from V and 10 bases from J, leaving 13 bases between. The CDR3 covers 14 residues. The CDR3 DNA reads as TGCGCCAGCAGCCAGGTCGGGGCCATCTCACCCCTCCACTTT. This encodes CASSQVGAISPLHF.

V is TRBV30 and J is TRBJ1-2; 7 bases match TRBD1. V lost 2 bases to trimming and J lost 4 bases; unmatched junction nucleotides: 7. The V gene's germline CDR1 is GTSNPN and CDR2 SVGIG (reference sequence). The CDR3 has 14 amino acids. DNA of the CDR3: TGTGCCTGGAGTAGAACAGGGGCGGCCTATGGCTACACCTTC. Its protein is CAWSRTGAAYGYTF.

The chain joins TRBV18 to TRBJ2-1, with D possibly TRBD1 on 5 matching bases. Trimming shortened V by 4 bases and J by 2 bases, and 12 bases separated the two germline ends. The CDR3 totals 15 residues. Per germline, CDR1 KGHSH and CDR2 LQKENI. For the CDR3, the DNA is TGTGCCAGCTCACTCTCACAGGCAACCTACAATGAGCAGTTCTTC. Translating gives CASSLSQATYNEQFF. Drawing the rest from reference TRBV18 and TRBJ2-1, the complete variable domain is NAGVMQNPRHLVRRRGQEARLRCSPMKGHSHVYWYRQLPEEGLKFMVYLQKENIIDESGMPKERFSAEFPKEGPSILRIQQVVRGDSAAYFCASSLSQATYNEQFFGPGTRLTVL.

J is TRBJ1-1 and V is TRBV27; 7 bases line up with TRBD1. The CDR3 runs to 13 residues. With V trimmed by 3 bases and J by 11 bases, 9 bases remained unmatched. In germline, CDR1 is MNHEY, CDR2 SMNVEV (reference sequence). Here the CDR3 reads CASSFSTGREAFF. CDR3 bases: TGTGCCAGCAGTTTCTCGACAGGGCGTGAGGCTTTCTTT.

This clone showed up just a few times. Other DNA sequences in this specimen translate into the identical CDR3. The gene calls are TRBV10-1 and TRBJ2-5; D call uncertain. Between the trimmed V and J ends, which lost 3 bases and 2 bases, there was a span of 7 bases. The germline V gene has CDR1 WNHNN and CDR2 SYGVQD (reference sequence). CDR3 length equals 13 residues. Here the CDR3 reads CASSEGHQETQYF. In nucleotides, the CDR3 is TGCGCCAGCAGTGAAGGGCATCAAGAGACCCAGTACTTC.

This clone was picked up one time. The rearrangement uses TRBV5-1 and TRBJ2-7; 9 bases match TRBD2. This CDR3 spans 15 amino acids. Per germline, CDR1 SGHRS and CDR2 YFSETQ. The trim removed 2 bases at V and 5 bases at J, leaving 8 bases unmatched. Here the CDR3 reads CASSFRGRAVDEQYF. The DNA of the CDR3 is TGCGCCAGCAGCTTCCGCGGGAGGGCCGTGGACGAGCAGTACTTC.

The chain is built from TRBV13 and TRBJ2-7; 15 positions match TRBD2. Trimming cost V 5 bases and J 5 bases; bases outside gene matches: 10. CDR3 length: 17 amino acids. Germline V gene sequence: CDR1 PRHDT, CDR2 FYEKMQ (reference sequence). The DNA for the CDR3 is TGTGCCAGCAGCGTCGGACTAGCGGGAGGGTTGGGACACGAGCAGTACTTC. This translates into CASSVGLAGGLGHEQYF.